The text below deals with one TCR beta chain. Its antigen is as yet unknown. Next came a second PCR, run for 7 to 11 cycles, which used a sample-barcoded 5' primer along with a J-beta primer mix. Using its own MiXCR run on the 5' RACE reads, TCRdb lists one record per CDR3 protein. The sample lists approximately 1,000,000 distinct CDR3 sequences, less than 50% seen once, with approximately 20% in the top ten. V was clipped by 5 bases and J by 6 bases, with 11 bases between them. CDR1 and CDR2 from the germline V gene are PRHDT and FYEKMQ (reference sequence). This CDR3 has 13 residues. The entry originates in a study of blood T cells in healthy people across ages. Study results and caveats: Versus aged donors, long-lived donors had higher diversity and more naive CD4+ cells. Strong correlation was found linking TCR beta diversity to naive T cell percentage. The donors' CMV status was not determined, possibly confounding changes in expanded clonotypes.

The V gene is TRBV13, the J gene TRBJ2-1, with a weak D call TRBD1 (6 bases). This TCR came from a woman in her fifties or sixties in good health. The material sequenced was blood. Written as DNA, the CDR3 is TGTGCCAGCAGCCCCAGGGGAAGCAATGAGCAGTTCTTC. Encoded protein: CASSPRGSNEQFF.